This record looks at one T cell receptor (beta chain) sequence and its context. This clone was seen once. Its antigen is not yet known. No qualities accompany the bases; no much larger clone lies one base away. At the junction V is shortened by 7 bases and J by 1 base, with 11 bases in between. The CDR3 runs 14 residues from the cysteine to the phenylalanine. Only CDR3 DNA remains: 42 bases, in frame from the first base. CDR1 MDHEN and CDR2 SYDVKM are derived from the germline V gene. This entry comes from a study of blood T cell repertoires in COVID-19 (dated by TCRdb to about 2020). In the study overall: The collaborator samples originated in the United States, Italy and Spain and spanned the acute and convalescent phases of COVID-19. The dataset comprised deeply sampled blood TCRbeta repertoires from subjects exposed to, actively infected with, or recovered from COVID-19. The prospective study material was composed of cDNA or gDNA derived from T cells, B-cell-depleted T cells, or PBMCs. Where available, HLA class I and class II types were taken from metadata supplied by the sample provider and were not determined by assay-based typing. The samples were drawn from two sources: the first 160 participants of the ongoing ImmuneRACE study, and over 1,000 subjects contributed by 6 global collaborators. The repertoires were released in a freely available public database meant as a resource for research on the immune response to SARS-CoV-2. The sample metadata nearly always contained a de-identified subject ID, COVID-19 status, age in years and sex. Overall study outcomes, separate from this receptor: The amount of clinical and demographic metadata varied by source and participant and was provided uncurated.

TCRbeta CDR3 regions were amplified from genomic DNA using the immunoSEQ Assay, a bias-controlled multiplex PCR. On the study's bioinformatics: Within the assay, amplification of reference gene primers was used to estimate how many nucleated cells each sample contained. Sequence reads were collapsed and filtered to measure the absolute abundance of every unique TCRbeta CDR3 rearrangement. For each sample, productive Simpson clonality was calculated as the square root of Simpson's diversity index over productive rearrangements. TCRdb holds this immuneACCESS table with in-frame rearrangements only. Some clones are missing; in checked studies, unresolved V genes explain under half, and the rest has no known cause. V, J and clone size were drawn from that table, and D and trimming were deduced from the DNA. The sample contains about 230,000 clones, about 85% of them found a single time. 9.5% to 14% of the sample lies in the top ten.

Participants in the prospective study were aged roughly 18 to 100 years, lived in 20 to 30 United States geographic areas, and enrolled through a virtual design. To assign participants to cohorts, the prospective study relied on clinical history that participants themselves reported in a screening survey and a study questionnaire. Recovered participants in ImmuneRACE Cohort 3 were defined by two consecutive negative NP/OP PCR tests, clearance by a healthcare professional, or resolution of symptoms. In the prospective study, whole blood, serum and a nasopharyngeal or oropharyngeal swab were collected from each participant by mobile phlebotomists. Prospective study participants could optionally give additional blood draws and questionnaires over an approximately two-month period. Blood samples from the prospective study were shipped frozen or at room temperature prior to DNA extraction.

This receptor was taken from a man aged 25 to 40 who had recovered from COVID-19. Sequencing used PBMCs or T cells enriched from blood (not recorded which). The chain is encoded by TRBV28 joined to TRBJ1-5; confidence is insufficient to name the D gene. Here is the DNA: TGTGCCAGCACATGGAGTGGCAGCAATCAGCCCCAGCATTTT. Its amino acids are CASTWSGSNQPQHF.